Below are 30 T cell receptor beta chains sequenced from a single sample in a study of shared clonotypes between healthy human individuals. TCRdb keeps only in-frame clones here, not all; method: immunoSEQ multiplex PCR. The repertoire consists of 560,000 or so clones, with around 96% occurring once and the leading ten covering more than 0.085%. Naive CD8 isolation took CD45RO-negative cells positively selected for CCR7 and excluded terminally differentiated effector memory CD45RA+ cells. Sequencing was carried out using naive CD8+ T cells sorted from blood. The receptors shown here come from a woman aged 30 to 39 in good health.

V and J are TRBV7-6 and TRBJ2-7, with D perhaps TRBD1 (6 bases). V lost 7 bases, J lost 6 bases, and 22 bases lay in between. The CDR3 contains 15 residues. Germline V gene lookup returns CDR1 SGHVS and CDR2 FNYEAQ. CDR3 amino acids: CASTPGAGTTSEQYF. The CDR3 nucleotides read TGTGCCAGCACCCCAGGGGCAGGGACGACTTCCGAGCAGTACTTC. The complete variable domain, with remaining parts taken from reference TRBV7-6 and TRBJ2-7, reads GAGVSQSPRYKVTKRGQDVALRCDPISGHVSLYWYRQALGQGPEFLTYFNYEAQQDKSGLPNDRFSAERPEGSISTLTIQRTEQRDSAMYRCASTPGAGTTSEQYFGPGTRLTVT.

This clone has a single count. The chain recombines TRBV2 with TRBJ2-3; weak D call: TRBD1 (5 bases). Trimming took off 5 bases at V and 2 bases at J, with 11 bases between the two ends. CDR1 is SNHLY and CDR2 is FYNNEI in the germline V gene. This CDR3 comprises 14 residues. The CDR3 here is CASSTGQLTDTQYF. CDR3 DNA: TGTGCCAGCAGTACTGGACAACTCACAGATACGCAGTATTTT. Looking up the rest from reference TRBV2 and TRBJ2-3 gives the full variable domain: EPEVTQTPSHQVTQMGQEVILRCVPISNHLYFYWYRQILGQKVEFLVSFYNNEISEKSEIFDDQFSVERPDGSNFTLKIRSTKLEDSAMYFCASSTGQLTDTQYFGPGTRLTVL.

DNA of the CDR3: TGTGCCAGTAGTCCGTCAGCGGGAGAAGATGAGCAGTTCTTC. It specifies CASSPSAGEDEQFF. V usage is TRBV19 and J usage is TRBJ2-1; 8 bases match TRBD2. V lost 5 bases, J lost 8 bases, and 8 bases stayed unmatched. Per the germline V gene, CDR1 is LNHDA and CDR2 is SQIVND (reference sequence). The CDR3 loop spans 14 amino acids.

This clone was seen only once. The rearrangement joins TRBV7-3 to TRBJ2-7; 7 bases fit TRBD1. CDR1 is SGHTA and CDR2 is FQGTGA in the germline V gene. The CDR3 is made up of 15 amino acids. The trim removed 5 bases at V and 0 bases at J, leaving 7 bases unmatched. CDR3 sequence: CASSIGQANSYEQYF. CDR3 bases: TGTGCCAGCAGCATTGGACAGGCCAACTCCTACGAGCAGTACTTC.

V usage is TRBV27 and J usage is TRBJ1-1, with 11 bases lining up with TRBD1. CDR1 is MNHEY and CDR2 is SMNVEV in the germline V gene (reference sequence). The junction had 8 bases not matched to a gene; V was cut back by 4 bases and J by 4 bases. There are 16 residues in the CDR3. DNA for the CDR3: TGTGCCAGCAGTTCAGGGACAGGGGGAGGGGGCACTGAAGCTTTCTTT. Translated: CASSSGTGGGGTEAFF.

The gene calls are TRBV10-1 and TRBJ2-7; D is ambiguous. The V gene's germline CDR1 is WNHNN and CDR2 SYGVQD (reference sequence). The ends were cut back, 8 bases at V and 3 bases at J, with 14 bases in the middle. CDR3 length: 13 amino acids. CDR3 sequence: CASVRTDDYEQYF. CDR3 DNA sequence: TGCGCCAGCGTCAGGACCGACGACTACGAGCAGTACTTC.

This chain uses TRBV9 with TRBJ2-3, with 8 bases aligning to TRBD2. Germline CDR1 SGDLS, CDR2 YYNGEE. The V and J ends lost 4 bases and 4 bases, in that order; junction bases with no gene match: 5. The length of the CDR3 is 14 residues. CDR3 loop: CASSLGTSPDTQYF. CDR3 in DNA: TGTGCCAGCAGCCTGGGGACTAGTCCAGATACGCAGTATTTT.

The rearrangement joins TRBV5-6 to TRBJ1-2, with TRBD1 as a possible D gene (5 bases). With 3 bases removed from V and 5 bases from J, the gap between germline ends came to 17 bases. Per the germline V gene, CDR1 is SGHDT and CDR2 is YYEEEE. This CDR3 is 15 amino acids long. The CDR3 DNA reads as TGTGCCAGCAGCTCGGTCGGCACAGGAGCTTATGGCTACACCTTC. This encodes CASSSVGTGAYGYTF.

This chain joins TRBV7-9 and TRBJ2-5; 9 bases are shared with TRBD2. After removal of 9 bases from V and 3 bases from J, the junction contained 2 bases not matched to a gene. Germline CDR1 is SEHNR and CDR2 is FQNEAQ (reference sequence). The CDR3 loop spans 12 amino acids. The CDR3 reads CASIAGEETQYF. CDR3 sequence (DNA): TGTGCCAGTATAGCGGGGGAAGAGACCCAGTACTTC.

The CDR3: CASSATSGTYEQYF. The CDR3 DNA follows: TGTGCCAGTAGTGCGACTAGCGGGACCTACGAGCAGTACTTC. The chain joins TRBV19 to TRBJ2-7; 11 nucleotides agree with TRBD2. CDR1 and CDR2 from the germline V gene are LNHDA and SQIVND (reference sequence). The CDR3 extends over 14 amino acids. V lost 5 bases to trimming and J lost 2 bases; unmatched junction nucleotides: 2.

J is TRBJ2-5 and V is TRBV6-5; D is uncertain. The DNA end favors TRBJ2-7, so the J call may be wrong. The CDR3 runs to 12 residues. Germline V gene data show CDR1 as MNHEY and CDR2 as SVGAGI. CDR3 nucleotide sequence: TGTGCCAGCAGGGGGTGGGAAGGCGAGCAGTACTTC. This translates into CASRGWEGEQYF.

V gene TRBV5-6 combines with J gene TRBJ2-7; the D call may be TRBD1 or TRBD2 (6 bases each). V dropped 1 base and J dropped 7 bases, with 9 bases sitting between them. This CDR3 spans 12 amino acids. The V gene's germline CDR1 is SGHDT and CDR2 YYEEEE. The CDR3 DNA is TGTGCCAGCAGCTTGACAGGGAGGGAGCAGTACTTC. Translated: CASSLTGREQYF.

CDR3 nucleotides: TGTGCCAGCAGCTTTGGACAGGGGGCTGGTGGCTACACCTTC. Its translation: CASSFGQGAGGYTF. V gene TRBV5-6 combines with J gene TRBJ1-2; 11 nucleotides align to TRBD1. Germline V lookup: CDR1 SGHDT, CDR2 YYEEEE. The CDR3 totals 14 residues. V shed 2 bases and J 7 bases; nucleotides not matched to a gene: 4. The entire variable domain, with the rest obtained from reference TRBV5-6 and TRBJ1-2, is as follows: DAGVTQSPTHLIKTRGQQVTLRCSPKSGHDTVSWYQQALGQGPQFIFQYYEEEERQRGNFPDRFSGHQFPNYSSELNVNALLLGDSALYLCASSFGQGAGGYTFGSGTRLTVV.

This chain connects TRBV7-8 to TRBJ2-7; 16 bases match TRBD2. The CDR3 is 17 residues long. V shed 0 bases and J 7 bases; nucleotides not matched to a gene: 6. Germline CDR1 reads SGHVS; CDR2 reads FQNEAQ. CDR3 nucleotides: TGTGCCAGCAGCTTAGCCGGGACTAGCGGGAGGGCTTGGGAGCAGTACTTC. It translates to CASSLAGTSGRAWEQYF.

This chain links TRBV28 with TRBJ1-1; no clear D. Trimming removed 4 bases at V and 5 bases at J, with 20 bases between. The V gene's germline CDR1 is MDHEN and CDR2 SYDVKM. The CDR3 is 16 residues long. The CDR3 sequence: CASSSPEAAGGTEAFF. CDR3 DNA sequence: TGTGCCAGCAGTTCCCCTGAGGCGGCGGGCGGGACTGAAGCTTTCTTT.

The chain combines TRBV7-9 with TRBJ2-1, with TRBD2 matching over 8 bases. V shed 3 bases and J 6 bases; nucleotides not matched to a gene: 4. Per the germline V gene, CDR1 is SEHNR and CDR2 is FQNEAQ (reference sequence). The CDR3 covers 14 residues. The chain's CDR3 is CASSFLRGGNEQFF. The CDR3 nucleotides read TGTGCCAGCAGCTTTTTACGGGGGGGCAATGAGCAGTTCTTC.

This clone showed up just once. V gene TRBV29-1 combines with J gene TRBJ2-7; the D is unclear. Germline loops: CDR1 SQVTM, CDR2 ANQGSEA. The V end was cut by 8 bases, the J end by 3 bases, with 20 bases between. The CDR3 loop spans 14 amino acids. In DNA form, the CDR3 reads TGCAGCCTGGCTGTGGGTCCCCCCCTCTACGAGCAGTACTTC. Its protein is CSLAVGPPLYEQYF.

The rearrangement links TRBV5-6 to TRBJ2-7; no firm D call. The germline V gene has CDR1 SGHDT and CDR2 YYEEEE. V was trimmed by 2 bases and J by 6 bases, leaving 15 bases between them. This CDR3 contains 14 residues. CDR3 residues: CASSFSTRSGEQYF. The CDR3 coding sequence is TGTGCCAGCAGCTTTTCGACCCGTTCGGGCGAGCAGTACTTC.

This chain links TRBV7-9 with TRBJ2-5; D gene uncertain. The CDR3 runs to 12 residues. The V and J ends lost 4 bases and 5 bases respectively, with 8 bases between them. Germline loops: CDR1 SEHNR, CDR2 FQNEAQ (reference sequence). The CDR3 loop is CASSSHDETQYF. The CDR3, as DNA: TGTGCCAGCAGCTCACACGACGAGACCCAGTACTTC.

The V call is TRBV10-2, the J call TRBJ1-5; no definite D call. V gave up 6 bases and J gave up 2 bases, with 14 bases separating them. CDR1 and CDR2 (germline): WSHSY, SAAADI. The CDR3 extends over 15 amino acids. The CDR3 reads CASSPGFAGNQPQHF. The CDR3 bases are TGCGCCAGCAGCCCAGGATTTGCAGGCAATCAGCCCCAGCATTTT.

CDR3 coding DNA: TGTGCCAGCAGCCCGCAGGGGAGGCACGAGCAGTACTTC. This sequence encodes CASSPQGRHEQYF. V and J are TRBV5-5 and TRBJ2-7; D could derive from TRBD1 or TRBD2 (6 bases each). This CDR3 region has 13 residues. CDR1 is SGHKS and CDR2 is YYEKEE in the germline V gene (reference sequence). Deletions cut 4 bases from V and 5 bases from J, with 13 bases between. The full variable domain, with the rest looked up from reference TRBV5-5 and TRBJ2-7, is DAGVTQSPTHLIKTRGQQVTLRCSPISGHKSVSWYQQVLGQGPQFIFQYYEKEERGRGNFPDRFSARQFPNYSSELNVNALLLGDSALYLCASSPQGRHEQYFGPGTRLTVT.

The chain's CDR3 is CASSTQTTQYF. The CDR3 region has the DNA TGTGCCAGCAGCACCCAGACGACCCAGTACTTC. This chain joins TRBV13 and TRBJ2-5; no clear D. CDR3 length: 11 residues. The germline V gene has CDR1 PRHDT and CDR2 FYEKMQ (reference sequence). V lost 5 bases to trimming and J lost 7 bases, with 8 bases between them.

The chain links TRBV27 to TRBJ2-7, with TRBD2 identical over 8 bases. The CDR3 consists of 14 residues. V dropped 4 bases and J dropped 4; count of bases not matched to a gene: 6. Germline V gives CDR1 MNHEY, CDR2 SMNVEV (reference sequence). CDR3 nucleotide sequence: TGTGCCAGCAGTTCAGCGGGAGATCGGTACGAGCAGTACTTC. Its translation: CASSSAGDRYEQYF.

Worth noting for this clone: The sample holds other DNA sequences that translate to the same CDR3. This chain connects TRBV27 to TRBJ2-7; 9 nucleotides match TRBD2. The CDR3 totals 15 residues. Trimming took 6 bases from V and 0 from J; bases not matched to a gene: 6. Germline CDR1 and CDR2: MNHEY and SMNVEV (reference sequence). The chain's CDR3 is CASSLSGRGSYEQYF. CDR3 DNA: TGTGCCAGCAGCCTTAGCGGGAGAGGCTCCTACGAGCAGTACTTC.

The chain couples TRBV6-1 to TRBJ1-2, with 9 bases fitting TRBD1. Germline values: CDR1 MNHNS, CDR2 SASEGT. The ends lost 6 bases at V and 4 bases at J; junction bases unmatched: 6. The CDR3 is 14 residues long. The CDR3 nucleotides read TGTGCCAGCAGGGAAACAGGGGGCGTCTATGGCTACACCTTC. Protein: CASRETGGVYGYTF.

The rearrangement links TRBV27 to TRBJ2-7, with 7 nucleotides matching TRBD2. Per germline, CDR1 MNHEY and CDR2 SMNVEV (reference sequence). V was pared by 3 bases and J by 4 bases, with 6 bases of the junction left unmatched. This CDR3 is 14 amino acids long. The CDR3 loop is CASSFALGRYEQYF. CDR3 DNA: TGTGCCAGCAGTTTCGCTCTCGGGAGGTACGAGCAGTACTTC.

The chain has TRBV27 and TRBJ1-1; no definite D call. The CDR3 runs 14 residues. V lost 5 bases, J lost 4 bases, and 14 bases lay in between. The germline V gene has CDR1 MNHEY and CDR2 SMNVEV (reference sequence). The CDR3 protein is CASSVHPGSTEAFF. CDR3 in DNA: TGTGCCAGCAGTGTACACCCCGGGAGCACTGAAGCTTTCTTT.

The chain is built from TRBV2 and TRBJ2-2; perhaps D is TRBD1 or TRBD2 (5 bases each). There are 15 residues in the CDR3. Germline CDR1 reads SNHLY; CDR2 reads FYNNEI. V dropped 6 bases and J dropped 2 bases, with 13 bases sitting between them. CDR3 region: CASRGDPRNTGELFF. For the CDR3, the DNA is TGTGCCAGCAGGGGGGACCCCCGAAACACCGGGGAGCTGTTTTTT.

The V gene is TRBV9, the J gene TRBJ1-1; maybe TRBD1 (6 bases). The V gene lost 3 bases and the J gene lost 2 bases, with 11 bases spanning the gap. Germline CDR1 SGDLS, CDR2 YYNGEE. This CDR3 region has 14 residues. The CDR3 coding sequence is TGTGCCAGCAGCGAGGACAGTACTAACACTGAAGCTTTCTTT. Translation gives CASSEDSTNTEAFF.

The chain employs TRBV5-4 and TRBJ2-7; D is ambiguous. V dropped 3 bases and J dropped 5 bases, with 6 bases sitting between them. CDR1 SGHNT and CDR2 YYREEE come from the germline V gene (reference sequence). The CDR3 runs 11 residues. The CDR3 loop reads CASSSDHEQYF. CDR3 in DNA: TGTGCCAGCAGCTCAGACCACGAGCAGTACTTC.